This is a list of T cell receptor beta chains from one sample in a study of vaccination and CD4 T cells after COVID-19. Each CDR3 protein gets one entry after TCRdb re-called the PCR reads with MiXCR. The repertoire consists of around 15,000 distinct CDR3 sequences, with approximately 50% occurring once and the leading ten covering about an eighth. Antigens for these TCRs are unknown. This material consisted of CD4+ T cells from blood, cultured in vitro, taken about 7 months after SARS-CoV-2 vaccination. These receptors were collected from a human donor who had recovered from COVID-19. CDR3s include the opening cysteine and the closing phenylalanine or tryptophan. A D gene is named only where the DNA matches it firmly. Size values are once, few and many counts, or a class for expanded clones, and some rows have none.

CDR3nt: TGTGCCAGCAGCTTTACCGGGACAGTTGAAGCTTTCTTT
CDR3aa: CASSFTGTVEAFF
j_gene: TRBJ1-1
abundance: once
v_gene: TRBV7-2
d_gene: TRBD1

CDR3nt: TGTGCCACCAGTGACAGTTTGATACCGTACAATGAGCAGTTCTTC
CDR3aa: CATSDSLIPYNEQFF
j_gene: TRBJ2-1
abundance: .
v_gene: TRBV24-1
d_gene: .

CDR3nt: TGTGCCAGCAGCTTAGCGCTGCCCGGGGAGCTGTTTTTT
CDR3aa: CASSLALPGELFF
j_gene: TRBJ2-2
abundance: few
v_gene: TRBV7-2
d_gene: .

CDR3nt: TGTGCCAGCAGCTTCGGACAAGGAGAGACCCAGTACTTC
CDR3aa: CASSFGQGETQYF
j_gene: TRBJ2-5
abundance: few
v_gene: TRBV7-2
d_gene: .

CDR3nt: TGTGCCAGCAGCTTAGTAGGAGGGGTGGCTGAAGCTTTCTTT
CDR3aa: CASSLVGGVAEAFF
j_gene: TRBJ1-1
abundance: .
v_gene: TRBV7-2
d_gene: .

CDR3nt: TGCAGTGCGCTGGACAGGGGGCGAGGGCAGCCCCAGCATTTT
CDR3aa: CSALDRGRGQPQHF
j_gene: TRBJ1-5
abundance: .
v_gene: TRBV20-1
d_gene: TRBD1

CDR3nt: TGTGCCAGCAGTGAAGGTTTCGGGAGGGCTTGGGAGACCCAGTACTTC
CDR3aa: CASSEGFGRAWETQYF
j_gene: TRBJ2-5
abundance: .
v_gene: TRBV25-1
d_gene: TRBD2

CDR3nt: TGTGCCATCAGTGAGTCACGTCAGGGGGAGGGCCAGTACTTC
CDR3aa: CAISESRQGEGQYF
j_gene: TRBJ2-5
abundance: once
v_gene: TRBV10-3
d_gene: .

CDR3nt: TGTGCCAGCTGCCTAGCGGGGGAGGCCCAAGAGACCCAGTACTTC
CDR3aa: CASCLAGEAQETQYF
j_gene: TRBJ2-5
abundance: .
v_gene: TRBV6-2/TRBV6-3
d_gene: TRBD2

CDR3nt: TGTGCCAGCAGCTTAAACGGACCGATGGCGGATACGCAGTATTTT
CDR3aa: CASSLNGPMADTQYF
j_gene: TRBJ2-3
abundance: .
v_gene: TRBV7-3
d_gene: .

CDR3nt: TGTGCCACCAGCAGAGACGGGGGTGGCGAGCAGTACTTC
CDR3aa: CATSRDGGGEQYF
j_gene: TRBJ2-7
abundance: .
v_gene: TRBV15
d_gene: .

CDR3nt: TGCAGTGCTAGTGGGGACAGGGTAGAGACCCAGTACTTC
CDR3aa: CSASGDRVETQYF
j_gene: TRBJ2-5
abundance: .
v_gene: TRBV20-1
d_gene: TRBD1

CDR3nt: TGTGCCTGGAGTGCCCTAGGGGGGGGCGCCTACACTGAAGCTTTCTTT
CDR3aa: CAWSALGGGAYTEAFF
j_gene: TRBJ1-1
abundance: once
v_gene: TRBV30
d_gene: .

CDR3nt: TGCAGTGCTAGCACCCCACAGGGTCACACTGAAGCTTTCTTT
CDR3aa: CSASTPQGHTEAFF
j_gene: TRBJ1-1
abundance: .
v_gene: TRBV20-1
d_gene: .

CDR3nt: TGTGCCAGCAGTCCGCGCACAGATACGCAGTATTTT
CDR3aa: CASSPRTDTQYF
j_gene: TRBJ2-3
abundance: few
v_gene: TRBV6-1
d_gene: .

CDR3nt: TGTGCCACCAGTGAAGAAATACAGGGGGCTGGCACTGAAGCTTTCTTT
CDR3aa: CATSEEIQGAGTEAFF
j_gene: TRBJ1-1
abundance: .
v_gene: TRBV24-1
d_gene: TRBD1

CDR3nt: TGTGCCAGCAGTCGGGACAGGAGCTCCTACGAGCAGTACTTC
CDR3aa: CASSRDRSSYEQYF
j_gene: TRBJ2-7
abundance: .
v_gene: TRBV2
d_gene: TRBD1

CDR3nt: TGTGCCAGCAGCTTAGATCTTCACAGGAGTACCACCTTC
CDR3aa: CASSLDLHRSTTF
j_gene: TRBJ1-2
abundance: .
v_gene: TRBV11-3
d_gene: .

CDR3nt: TGTGCCAGCAGCTTTCAGTTTACCGGGGAGCTGTTTTTT
CDR3aa: CASSFQFTGELFF
j_gene: TRBJ2-2
abundance: few
v_gene: TRBV7-9
d_gene: .

CDR3nt: TGTGCCAGCAGCTTAGCTTCGGCTAACGATGAGCAGTTCTTC
CDR3aa: CASSLASANDEQFF
j_gene: TRBJ2-1
abundance: .
v_gene: TRBV7-2
d_gene: .